One sample yielded the 32 T cell receptor beta chains listed below, sequenced in a study of cytomegalovirus exposure and HLA in healthy donors. Vbeta (60) and Jbeta (13) primers were used in the PCR. Profiling relied on immunoSEQ multiplex PCR, and the TCRdb table lists in-frame clones only, not all of them. This repertoire shows some 160,000 clones, about 85% found once; its top ten account for under 1.5%. Sequencing used PBMCs. These receptors all stem from a man in his fifties in good health and CMV-seropositive.

DNA of the CDR3: TGCGCCAGCAGCCATCGCGGGTCCTACGAGCAGTACTTC. It is translated as CASSHRGSYEQYF. The chain has TRBV4-3 and TRBJ2-7, with a tentative D call TRBD2 (5 bases). The CDR3 consists of 13 residues. V was cut by 3 bases and J by 1 base, with 7 bases left in between. Germline V gene data show CDR1 as LGHNA and CDR2 as YSLEER.

This chain connects TRBV29-1 to TRBJ1-5; maybe TRBD1 (5 bases). Germline loops: CDR1 SQVTM, CDR2 ANQGSEA. Trimming removed 4 bases at V and 3 bases at J, with 10 bases between. The CDR3 length is 13 residues. CDR3 sequence reads: CSVGDSINQPQHF. Here the CDR3 DNA reads TGCAGCGTTGGGGACTCCATCAATCAGCCCCAGCATTTT.

The gene calls are TRBV4-1 and TRBJ2-1; 9 bases line up with TRBD1. Trimming removed 3 bases from V and 6 bases from J; junction bases left unmatched: 6. The germline V gene has CDR1 MGHRA and CDR2 YSYEKL. This CDR3 is built from 15 residues. CDR3 loop: CASSQGQGLLNEQFF. The CDR3 DNA reads as TGCGCCAGCAGCCAGGGACAGGGTCTTCTCAATGAGCAGTTCTTC.

The gene calls are TRBV10-1 and TRBJ2-7, with 11 bases matching TRBD2. The CDR3 covers 15 residues. CDR1 is WNHNN and CDR2 is SYGVQD in the germline V gene (reference sequence). J was trimmed by 4 bases and V by 2 bases; bases with no gene match: 4. CDR3 bases: TGCGCCAGCAGTGAGGGGACTAGCGGAGATTACGAGCAGTACTTC. Its translation: CASSEGTSGDYEQYF.

The count of this clone is one. The chain recombines TRBV18 with TRBJ1-4; the D gene is possibly TRBD1 (5 bases). Germline assignment: CDR1 KGHSH and CDR2 LQKENI. This CDR3 is built from 13 residues. Trimming took off 5 bases at V and 7 bases at J, with 11 bases between the two ends. CDR3 DNA sequence: TGTGCCAGCTCAGCTCGGAGGGGTGAAAAACTGTTTTTT. Its translation: CASSARRGEKLFF.

Only a few counts were recorded for this clone. V and J are TRBV5-4 and TRBJ1-2, with 7 bases that match TRBD1. The germline CDR1 and CDR2 sequences are SGHNT and YYREEE (reference sequence). The CDR3 totals 14 residues. The V gene end was trimmed by 3 bases and the J gene end by 5 bases; junction bases not matched to a gene: 7. CDR3 sequence: CASSSTGEGYGYTF. CDR3 nucleotide sequence: TGTGCCAGCAGCTCCACAGGGGAAGGGTATGGCTACACCTTC.

This clone was counted a single time. The chain couples TRBV27 to TRBJ2-3, with TRBD2 as a possible D gene (5 bases). Deletions cut 3 bases from V and 1 base from J, with 5 bases between. CDR3 length: 13 amino acids. Germline V gives CDR1 MNHEY, CDR2 SMNVEV (reference sequence). The CDR3 nucleotides are TGTGCCAGCAGTTTCGGGGGCACAGATACGCAGTATTTT. Protein product: CASSFGGTDTQYF.

This clone was counted once. This chain joins TRBV7-8 and TRBJ2-3, with D perhaps matching TRBD2 (7 bases). The CDR3 totals 16 residues. From germline, CDR1 is SGHVS and CDR2 FQNEAQ. Trimming took 2 bases from V and 0 from J, leaving 12 bases between them. The DNA for the CDR3 is TGTGCCAGCAGCTTAAGGGGGGGGGACAGCACAGATACGCAGTATTTT. Translation: CASSLRGGDSTDTQYF.

This CDR3 reads CASSISFRDRDPGYTF. The CDR3 DNA reads TGTGCCAGTAGTATTTCCTTCCGGGACAGGGATCCTGGCTACACCTTC. V gene TRBV19 combines with J gene TRBJ1-2; 9 bases line up with TRBD1. The V segment lost 3 bases and the J segment 7 bases; nucleotides outside the gene matches: 12. From germline, CDR1 is LNHDA and CDR2 SQIVND (reference sequence). This CDR3 has 16 residues.

This clone was found once. The chain combines TRBV15 with TRBJ2-7; 13 bases fit TRBD2. In germline, CDR1 is LNHNV, CDR2 YYDKDF (reference sequence). The trim removed 3 bases at V and 4 bases at J, leaving 6 bases unmatched. The CDR3 spans 16 residues. The CDR3 DNA reads TGTGCCACCAGCAGGGGACTAGCGGGAAACTCGTACGAGCAGTACTTC. Residues: CATSRGLAGNSYEQYF.

The J gene is TRBJ2-7, the V gene TRBV7-3, with D perhaps matching TRBD1 (6 bases). The CDR3 has 16 residues. Germline assignment: CDR1 SGHTA and CDR2 FQGTGA. Trimming left V 0 bases short and J 3 bases short, with 15 bases between. For the CDR3, the DNA is TGTGCCAGCAGCTTAACATCCGGGACACTTATCTACGAGCAGTACTTC. It yields the protein CASSLTSGTLIYEQYF.

The chain has TRBV6-5 and TRBJ1-4; a weak D match, TRBD1 (5 bases). V gave up 8 bases and J gave up 8 bases, with 18 bases separating them. This CDR3 contains 14 residues. CDR1 MNHEY and CDR2 SVGAGI come from the germline V gene. CDR3 bases: TGTGCCAGCGGAGCAGGGTTTTTACCGGAAAAACTGTTTTTT. Protein: CASGAGFLPEKLFF.

As regards this clone: This sample also contains other DNA sequences that code for the same CDR3. The genes are TRBV5-1 and TRBJ2-2; no reliable D call. Trimming removed 0 bases at V and 4 bases at J, with 4 bases between. Looked up from germline, CDR1 is SGHRS and CDR2 is YFSETQ. The CDR3 is made up of 13 amino acids. The CDR3 DNA sequence: TGCGCCAGCAGCTTGGCGGGCACCGGGGAGCTGTTTTTT. Translation: CASSLAGTGELFF.

J is TRBJ1-4 and V is TRBV27; 9 nucleotides line up with TRBD1. The CDR3 is made up of 17 amino acids. The germline gives CDR1 MNHEY, CDR2 SMNVEV (reference sequence). With 8 bases clipped from V and 4 bases from J, the junction kept 14 bases outside the gene matches. CDR3 DNA sequence: TGTGCCAGCCCTCCCGAGGGACAGGGTGTCGGTAATGAAAAACTGTTTTTT. The encoded protein is CASPPEGQGVGNEKLFF.

J is TRBJ2-7 and V is TRBV6-5; D uncertain. V shed 8 bases and J shed 5 bases, with 13 bases lying between them. CDR3 length: 12 residues. Germline V gene sequence: CDR1 MNHEY, CDR2 SVGAGI. CDR3 DNA: TGTGCCAGCGGCCATCGGGTGGACGAGCAGTACTTC. Translated, it gives CASGHRVDEQYF.

The genes are TRBV19 and TRBJ2-7; TRBD2 aligns across 7 bases. V shed 4 bases, J shed 0 bases, and the junction held 6 bases outside the gene matches. In germline, CDR1 is LNHDA, CDR2 SQIVND (reference sequence). This CDR3 contains 15 residues. The DNA for the CDR3 is TGTGCCAGTAGTACCGCGGGGGTTGGCTCCTACGAGCAGTACTTC. This codes for CASSTAGVGSYEQYF.

The genes are TRBV19 and TRBJ2-3; the match to TRBD2 covers 7 bases. The V gene's germline CDR1 is LNHDA and CDR2 SQIVND (reference sequence). The V gene end was trimmed by 1 base and the J gene end by 6 bases; junction bases not matched to a gene: 4. The CDR3 has 14 residues. The CDR3 region is CASSIGGSGDTQYF. As DNA, the CDR3 is TGTGCCAGTAGTATAGGCGGGAGTGGGGATACGCAGTATTTT.

This clone was seen a few times. J is TRBJ2-7 and V is TRBV5-5, with D tentatively TRBD1 (6 bases). The V end lost 4 bases, the J end lost 1 base, and 15 bases lay between the germline ends. Germline V gene sequence: CDR1 SGHKS, CDR2 YYEKEE (reference sequence). There are 15 residues in the CDR3. CDR3 in amino acids: CASSARDTESYEQYF. CDR3 DNA sequence: TGTGCCAGCAGCGCCCGGGACACCGAGTCCTACGAGCAGTACTTC.

V usage is TRBV5-1 and J usage is TRBJ1-2; perhaps TRBD1 as D (6 bases). In germline, CDR1 is SGHRS, CDR2 YFSETQ. The germline V and J ends were trimmed by 4 bases and 2 bases, with 12 bases remaining between them. The length of the CDR3 is 14 residues. The CDR3 nucleotides are TGCGCCAGCAGCCTGGGGGGCCTCAACTATGGCTACACCTTC. Translated: CASSLGGLNYGYTF. The entire variable domain, with the rest obtained from reference TRBV5-1 and TRBJ1-2, is as follows: KAGVTQTPRYLIKTRGQQVTLSCSPISGHRSVSWYQQTPGQGLQFLFEYFSETQRNKGNFPGRFSGRQFSNSRSEMNVSTLELGDSALYLCASSLGGLNYGYTFGSGTRLTVV.

This clone was counted a single time. Relative to the germline gene, one junction end is altered; a read error may explain this. This sequence joins TRBV7-7 and TRBJ2-7; 10 bases map to TRBD1. Germline-derived CDR1 and CDR2 are SSHAT and FNYEAQ (reference sequence). The CDR3 has 14 residues. The CDR3 is CASSPGTGAYEQYF. The CDR3 DNA reads as TGTGCTAGCAGCCCCGGGACAGGGGCCTACGAGCAGTACTTC.

This chain joins TRBV30 and TRBJ2-1, with 12 bases aligning to TRBD2. Germline values: CDR1 GTSNPN, CDR2 SVGIG (reference sequence). V lost 3 bases, J lost 7 bases, and 7 bases stayed unmatched. The CDR3 length is 15 residues. DNA for the CDR3: TGTGCCTGGAGCCTAAACGGACTAGCGGGAAATGAGCAGTTCTTC. Translating it yields CAWSLNGLAGNEQFF. Full variable domain (rest looked up from reference TRBV30 and TRBJ2-1): SQTIHQWPATLVQPVGSPLSLECTVEGTSNPNLYWYRQAAGRGLQLLFYSVGIGQISSEVPQNLSASRPQDRQFILSSKKLLLSDSGFYLCAWSLNGLAGNEQFFGPGTRLTVL.

The chain carries TRBV5-6 and TRBJ2-2; tentative D call: TRBD2 (6 bases). The V gene's germline CDR1 is SGHDT and CDR2 YYEEEE. V gave up 0 bases and J gave up 5 bases, with 8 bases separating them. The length of the CDR3 is 14 residues. The CDR3 DNA follows: TGTGCCAGCAGCTTGGGGGGGGTAACCGGGGAGCTGTTTTTT. The encoded protein is CASSLGGVTGELFF.

The gene calls are TRBV10-1 and TRBJ1-5; no reliable D call. V shed 3 bases and J shed 0 bases, with 6 bases lying between them. The CDR3 runs to 14 residues. Germline CDR1 reads WNHNN; CDR2 reads SYGVQD (reference sequence). The CDR3 sequence: CASSDSDSNQPQHF. The DNA for the CDR3 is TGCGCCAGCAGTGACAGTGATAGCAATCAGCCCCAGCATTTT.

The chain has TRBV27 and TRBJ1-1, with D maybe TRBD1 (5 bases). Germline CDR1 MNHEY, CDR2 SMNVEV (reference sequence). The V gene lost 7 bases and the J gene lost 5 bases, with 17 bases spanning the gap. The CDR3 is made up of 14 amino acids. The CDR3 spells CASNNYGGRTEAFF. Written as DNA, the CDR3 is TGTGCCAGCAACAATTACGGGGGGAGGACTGAAGCTTTCTTT.

This CDR3 is CASSELRTGGNTIYF. In DNA, the CDR3 is TGTGCCAGCAGTGAACTTCGGACAGGGGGAAACACCATATATTTT. The chain links TRBV6-1 to TRBJ1-3; 8 bases are a match to TRBD1. CDR3 size: 15 residues. The trim removed 2 bases at V and 4 bases at J, leaving 4 bases unmatched. Germline assignment: CDR1 MNHNS and CDR2 SASEGT.

The chain recombines TRBV4-3 with TRBJ1-2; D ambiguous. The germline V and J ends were trimmed by 1 base and 4 bases, with 16 bases remaining between them. Looked up from germline, CDR1 is LGHNA and CDR2 is YSLEER. The CDR3 has 16 amino acids. The CDR3 nucleotides are TGCGCCAGCAGCCAAGCATTTTCGGGGTCGACCTATGGCTACACCTTC. Its translation is CASSQAFSGSTYGYTF.

This chain links TRBV4-2 with TRBJ2-7, with 12 positions matching TRBD1. Germline CDR1 is LGHNA and CDR2 is YNFKEQ. CDR3 length equals 16 residues. Losses at the gene ends were 0 bases for V and 5 bases for J; bases not matched to a gene: 5. The CDR3 nucleotides read TGTGCCAGCAGCCAAGATTCCGGGACAGGGGGCGACGAGCAGTACTTC. Translated, it gives CASSQDSGTGGDEQYF.

This rearrangement joins TRBV27 to TRBJ2-7; TRBD1 might be the D (6 bases). Between the trimmed V and J ends, which lost 5 bases and 5 bases, there was a span of 13 bases. This CDR3 contains 13 residues. Per germline, CDR1 MNHEY and CDR2 SMNVEV (reference sequence). The CDR3 sequence: CASSQGGGDEQYF. In DNA, the CDR3 is TGTGCCAGCAGTCAAGGGGGTGGTGACGAGCAGTACTTC.

This chain links TRBV28 with TRBJ2-7; 9 bases fit TRBD2. Germline CDR1 MDHEN, CDR2 SYDVKM. CDR3 length: 15 amino acids. V shed 6 bases and J 1 base; nucleotides not matched to a gene: 7. The CDR3 sequence: CASSRSGSQSYEQYF. The CDR3 DNA is TGTGCCAGCAGCCGTAGCGGGAGTCAATCCTACGAGCAGTACTTC.

This chain connects TRBV7-6 to TRBJ1-2; a weak D match, TRBD1 (5 bases). V dropped 10 bases and J dropped 11 bases, with 20 bases sitting between them. Germline CDR1 SGHVS, CDR2 FNYEAQ. This CDR3 has 12 amino acids. CDR3 sequence (DNA): TGTGCCACCGCTAAAGAGGGGAGGAATTACACCTTC. Translated, it gives CATAKEGRNYTF.

This clone was counted between two and nine times. This rearrangement joins TRBV11-2 to TRBJ2-3, with 7 bases that match TRBD2. There are 15 residues in the CDR3. Trimming cost V 1 base and J 2 bases; bases outside gene matches: 3. Germline lookup yields CDR1 SGHAT and CDR2 FQNNGV. The CDR3, as DNA: TGTGCCAGCAGCTTAGCGGGAGGCATCACAGATACGCAGTATTTT. It specifies CASSLAGGITDTQYF.

The chain is built from TRBV5-1 and TRBJ2-3; 8 bases fit TRBD2. The junction had 5 bases not matched to a gene; V was cut back by 3 bases and J by 2 bases. This CDR3 is built from 15 residues. Germline CDR1 and CDR2: SGHRS and YFSETQ. CDR3 in amino acids: CASSSGLADTDTQYF. The CDR3 region has the DNA TGCGCCAGCAGCTCAGGACTAGCAGACACAGATACGCAGTATTTT.